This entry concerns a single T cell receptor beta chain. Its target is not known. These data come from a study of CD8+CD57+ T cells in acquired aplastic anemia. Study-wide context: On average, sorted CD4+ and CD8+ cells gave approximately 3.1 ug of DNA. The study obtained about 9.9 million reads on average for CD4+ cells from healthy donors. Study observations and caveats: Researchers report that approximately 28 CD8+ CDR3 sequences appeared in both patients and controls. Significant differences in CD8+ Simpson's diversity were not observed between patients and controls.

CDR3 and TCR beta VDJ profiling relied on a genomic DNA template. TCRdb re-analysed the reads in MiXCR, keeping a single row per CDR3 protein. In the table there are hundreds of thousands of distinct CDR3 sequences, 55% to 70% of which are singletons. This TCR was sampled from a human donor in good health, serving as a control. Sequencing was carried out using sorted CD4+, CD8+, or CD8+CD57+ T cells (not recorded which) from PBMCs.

The CDR3 loop is CASSDGVKAYEQYF. CDR3 sequence (DNA): TGTGCCAGCAGTGACGGAGTGAAAGCATACGAGCAGTACTTC. The V call is TRBV25-1, the J call TRBJ2-7; D uncertain. CDR3 length equals 14 residues. CDR1 is MGHDK, CDR2 SYGVNS, per germline. V gave up 3 bases and J gave up 4 bases, with 13 bases separating them.